Below, 18 T cell receptor beta chains from the same sample are listed, as sequenced in a study of memory B cells and T cells in multiple sclerosis. CFSE-dim autoproliferating and CFSE-high non-proliferating T cells from unstimulated culture were sequenced separately. Approximately 5x10^7 CFSE-labeled PBMCs were cultured 6 to 7 days unstimulated, then replicate wells were pooled. Measured with immunoSEQ multiplex PCR; TCRdb has only the in-frame clones, and not every one. This table holds 40,000 to 50,000 clones, 82% found once. No cognate antigen is known for these TCRs. The sequencing input was PBMCs from blood kept in culture. The receptor source for this set is a human donor with multiple sclerosis.

This chain uses TRBV10-3 with TRBJ1-6; D gene unclear. The CDR3 is made up of 17 amino acids. Germline assignment: CDR1 ENHRY and CDR2 SYGVKD. V was cut by 8 bases and J by 0 bases, with 17 bases left in between. The chain's CDR3 is CAIAYRGESSYNSPLHF. CDR3 in DNA: TGTGCCATCGCCTACCGGGGAGAAAGCTCCTATAATTCACCCCTCCACTTT.

The V gene is TRBV7-2, the J gene TRBJ2-7; 8 nucleotides align to TRBD2. The CDR3 totals 15 residues. Germline V gene sequence: CDR1 SGHTA, CDR2 FQGNSA. The V segment lost 2 bases and the J segment 4 bases; nucleotides outside the gene matches: 7. The CDR3 coding sequence is TGTGCCAGCAGCTTAAATGCGGGGGGCATTTACGAGCAGTACTTC. Amino acids: CASSLNAGGIYEQYF.

V gene TRBV20-1 combines with J gene TRBJ1-1; tentatively, D is TRBD1 (5 bases). CDR1 DFQATT and CDR2 SNEGSKA come from the germline V gene (reference sequence). With 3 bases removed from V and 8 bases from J, the gap between germline ends came to 7 bases. The CDR3 extends over 10 amino acids. This chain's CDR3 is CSASGGEAFF. CDR3 in DNA: TGCAGTGCTAGTGGGGGAGAAGCTTTCTTT.

This clone was seen a handful of times. The junction does not match germline at one end; this may be a read error. This rearrangement joins TRBV4-1 to TRBJ2-7, with a possible D match to TRBD2 (6 bases). Germline values: CDR1 MGHRA, CDR2 YSYEKL. This CDR3 comprises 13 residues. As DNA, the CDR3 is TGCGCCAGCAGCCAAGATTCAGGTGTGGGACTTAACTTC. It encodes CASSQDSGVGLNF.

The chain has TRBV9 and TRBJ1-1; possibly TRBD1 for D (5 bases). The CDR3 contains 14 residues. The germline gives CDR1 SGDLS, CDR2 YYNGEE. V dropped 0 bases and J dropped 0 bases, with 6 bases sitting between them. CDR3 bases: TGTGCCAGCAGCGTAGACAGGATGAACACTGAAGCTTTCTTT. Amino acid sequence: CASSVDRMNTEAFF. The full variable domain, completed using reference TRBV9 and TRBJ1-1, is DSGVTQTPKHLITATGQRVTLRCSPRSGDLSVYWYQQSLDQGLQFLIQYYNGEERAKGNILERFSAQQFPDLHSELNLSSLELGDSALYFCASSVDRMNTEAFFGQGTRLTVV.

J is TRBJ2-5 and V is TRBV10-3, with 10 bases fitting TRBD2. Per germline, CDR1 ENHRY and CDR2 SYGVKD. The V segment lost 3 bases and the J segment 4 bases; nucleotides outside the gene matches: 8. The CDR3 has 16 residues. DNA for the CDR3: TGTGCCATCAGTGAAGGTACTAGCGGGGTAGGAGAGACCCAGTACTTC. Translating it yields CAISEGTSGVGETQYF.

Only a few counts were recorded for this clone. This rearrangement joins TRBV7-9 to TRBJ1-2; D is unclear. The CDR3 runs to 12 residues. V lost 5 bases and J lost 9, with 13 bases in between. The germline V gene encodes CDR1 SEHNR and CDR2 FQNEAQ (reference sequence). The CDR3 loop reads CASSPEPGSYTF. The CDR3 bases are TGTGCCAGCAGCCCCGAGCCGGGCAGCTACACCTTC.

This sequence joins TRBV7-6 and TRBJ2-7; TRBD1 matches 10 bases. The CDR3 extends over 15 amino acids. Germline values: CDR1 SGHVS, CDR2 FNYEAQ. V shed 1 base, J shed 3 bases, and the junction held 3 bases outside the gene matches. Here the CDR3 DNA reads TGTGCCAGCAGCTTAGACGGGACAGGGGACTACGAGCAGTACTTC. Translation gives CASSLDGTGDYEQYF.

This clone counts as medium-sized (0.01 to 0.1%). The chain recombines TRBV5-5 with TRBJ2-7; 12 nucleotides align to TRBD2. Germline V gene sequence: CDR1 SGHKS, CDR2 YYEKEE (reference sequence). The trim removed 0 bases at V and 2 bases at J, leaving 3 bases unmatched. The CDR3 is made up of 16 amino acids. The CDR3 here is CASSLGTSGGTYEQYF. The CDR3 nucleotides read TGTGCCAGCAGCTTGGGAACTAGCGGGGGGACCTACGAGCAGTACTTC.

About this clone: At the DNA level, this CDR3 is encoded by other sequences in the same sample as well. The chain is built from TRBV9 and TRBJ1-1, with 7 bases aligning to TRBD1. CDR3 length: 15 residues. The V and J ends lost 0 bases and 8 bases, in that order; junction bases with no gene match: 10. The germline V gene has CDR1 SGDLS and CDR2 YYNGEE. The CDR3 spells CASSVAEGARAEAFF. CDR3 DNA sequence: TGTGCCAGCAGCGTAGCCGAGGGGGCGCGGGCCGAAGCTTTCTTT. The full variable domain, with the rest looked up from reference TRBV9 and TRBJ1-1, is DSGVTQTPKHLITATGQRVTLRCSPRSGDLSVYWYQQSLDQGLQFLIQYYNGEERAKGNILERFSAQQFPDLHSELNLSSLELGDSALYFCASSVAEGARAEAFFGQGTRLTVV.

This clone was detected only once. The V gene is TRBV30, the J gene TRBJ1-4, with unresolved D. V shed 2 bases and J shed 4 bases, with 2 bases lying between them. The CDR3 has 11 amino acids. The germline V gene has CDR1 GTSNPN and CDR2 SVGIG (reference sequence). For the CDR3, the DNA is TGTGCCTGGAGTCTTAATGAAAAACTGTTTTTT. Its protein product is CAWSLNEKLFF.

This CDR3 is CASSDTGYEQFF. CDR3 DNA sequence: TGTGCCAGCAGCGATACAGGGTATGAGCAGTTCTTC. This chain links TRBV14 with TRBJ2-1; D is possibly TRBD1 (6 bases). V shed 5 bases and J shed 8 bases, with 10 bases lying between them. This CDR3 is built from 12 residues. CDR1 SGHDN and CDR2 FVKESK come from the germline V gene.

There are a few counts of this clone. The chain carries TRBV7-6 and TRBJ2-6; 8 nucleotides agree with TRBD1. Germline V gene data show CDR1 as SGHVS and CDR2 as FNYEAQ. The CDR3 is 17 amino acids. The V gene end was trimmed by 2 bases and the J gene end by 12 bases; junction bases not matched to a gene: 15. CDR3 region: CASSLNRGQVSTGVLTF. CDR3 nucleotides: TGTGCCAGCAGCTTAAATCGGGGACAGGTGTCAACTGGCGTCCTGACTTTC.

This chain links TRBV10-3 with TRBJ2-1; D might be TRBD1 (6 bases). The CDR3 runs to 12 residues. The germline V and J ends were trimmed by 7 bases and 6 bases, with 10 bases remaining between them. Germline V gene lookup returns CDR1 ENHRY and CDR2 SYGVKD. CDR3 sequence: CAINGGLNEQFF. The CDR3, as DNA: TGTGCCATCAATGGGGGCCTCAATGAGCAGTTCTTC.

This clone was recorded only once. The chain uses TRBV5-6 and TRBJ1-6; D gene ambiguous. Germline V CDR1 and CDR2: SGHDT, YYEEEE. V gave up 5 bases and J gave up 1 base, with 16 bases separating them. CDR3 length: 17 residues. The CDR3 nucleotides are TGTGCCAGCAGATCTGGCCAGTCGGGATCCTATAATTCACCCCTCCACTTT. Translation: CASRSGQSGSYNSPLHF.

In regard to this clone: This CDR3 is also generated by other DNA sequences in the sample. V usage is TRBV5-1 and J usage is TRBJ2-5; 7 positions match TRBD1. The CDR3 length is 14 residues. V was clipped by 2 bases and J by 1 base; unmatched bases: 2. Germline assignment: CDR1 SGHRS and CDR2 YFSETQ. In nucleotides, the CDR3 is TGCGCCAGCAGCTTACAGGGGTTCCAAGAGACCCAGTACTTC. Translated, it gives CASSLQGFQETQYF. Filled out from reference TRBV5-1 and TRBJ2-5, the complete variable domain reads KAGVTQTPRYLIKTRGQQVTLSCSPISGHRSVSWYQQTPGQGLQFLFEYFSETQRNKGNFPGRFSGRQFSNSRSEMNVSTLELGDSALYLCASSLQGFQETQYFGPGTRLLVL.

V usage is TRBV2 and J usage is TRBJ2-5; no clear D. Trimming pared 10 bases from V and 4 bases from J, leaving 13 bases between. Germline CDR1 SNHLY, CDR2 FYNNEI. There are 12 residues in the CDR3. Here the CDR3 reads CATRLSGETQYF. The DNA of the CDR3 is TGTGCCACCCGCCTCTCCGGAGAGACCCAGTACTTC.

The chain joins TRBV6-6 to TRBJ2-7, with no clear D. CDR3 length equals 14 residues. V dropped 4 bases and J dropped 5 bases, with 15 bases sitting between them. The V gene's germline CDR1 is MNHNY and CDR2 SVGAGI (reference sequence). CDR3 residues: CASSSVDGSDEQYF. CDR3 bases: TGTGCCAGCAGTTCGGTCGACGGGTCCGACGAGCAGTACTTC.